The T cell receptor (beta chain) under discussion was sequenced for a study of T cell responses to AZD1222 COVID-19 vaccine. Produced via immunoSEQ multiplex PCR; TCRdb's table is partial and in-frame only. The sample records roughly 86,000 clones, 85% being singletons. The study's findings and limits: Seropositive at baseline were only a handful of AZD1222 recipients. Within unmutated variant regions lay the reported targets of nearly half of spike-specific TCRs.

This CDR3 has 14 residues. Trimming removed 3 bases at V and 0 bases at J, with 7 bases between. The germline gives CDR1 SGHRS, CDR2 YFSETQ. About this clone itself: As yet, its antigen is unknown.

Source: peripheral blood, taken 28 days after the second AZD1222 dose. V is TRBV5-1 and J is TRBJ1-5; D gene unclear. The sequence came from an adult who received the AZD1222 COVID-19 vaccine. The CDR3 bases are TGCGCCAGCAGCTCGGGTCTTAGCAATCAGCCCCAGCATTTT. It translates to CASSSGLSNQPQHF.